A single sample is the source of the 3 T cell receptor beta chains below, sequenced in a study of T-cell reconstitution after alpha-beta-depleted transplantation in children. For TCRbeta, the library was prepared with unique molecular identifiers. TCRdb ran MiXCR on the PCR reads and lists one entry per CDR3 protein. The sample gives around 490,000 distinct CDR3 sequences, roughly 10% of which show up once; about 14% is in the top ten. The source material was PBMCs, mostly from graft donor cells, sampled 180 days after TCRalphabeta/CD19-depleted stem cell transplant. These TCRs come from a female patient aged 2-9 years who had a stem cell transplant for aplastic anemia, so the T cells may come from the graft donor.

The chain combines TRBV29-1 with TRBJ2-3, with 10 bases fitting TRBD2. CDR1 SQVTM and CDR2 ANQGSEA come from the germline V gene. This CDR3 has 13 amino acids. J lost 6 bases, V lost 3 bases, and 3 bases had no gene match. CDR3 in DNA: TGCAGCGTTGAGCTAGCGGGAGAGGATACGCAGTATTTT. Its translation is CSVELAGEDTQYF.

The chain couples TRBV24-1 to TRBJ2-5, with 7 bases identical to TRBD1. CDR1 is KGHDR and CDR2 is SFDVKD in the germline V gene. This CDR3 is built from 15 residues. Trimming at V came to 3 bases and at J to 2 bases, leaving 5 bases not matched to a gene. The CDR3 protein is CATSDSPGQQETQYF. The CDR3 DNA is TGTGCCACCAGTGATAGTCCGGGACAGCAAGAGACCCAGTACTTC.

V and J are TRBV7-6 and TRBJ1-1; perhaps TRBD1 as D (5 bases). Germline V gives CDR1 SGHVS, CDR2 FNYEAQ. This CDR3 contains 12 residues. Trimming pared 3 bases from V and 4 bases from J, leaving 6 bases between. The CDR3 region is CASSLDTTEAFF. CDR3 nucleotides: TGTGCCAGCAGCTTGGACACCACTGAAGCTTTCTTT. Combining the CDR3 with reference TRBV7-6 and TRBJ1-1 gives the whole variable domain GAGVSQSPRYKVTKRGQDVALRCDPISGHVSLYWYRQALGQGPEFLTYFNYEAQQDKSGLPNDRFSAERPEGSISTLTIQRTEQRDSAMYRCASSLDTTEAFFGQGTRLTVV.